This entry lists 29 T cell receptor beta chains sequenced from one sample in a study of OX40 agonist ivuxolimab in advanced cancers. Libraries were prepared by immunoSEQ multiplex PCR; TCRdb keeps only in-frame clonotypes and omits some of them. The table has approximately 60,000 clones, roughly 84% seen once. Sequencing was performed on CD4+ or CD8+ T cells sorted from blood, taken in a trial of the OX40 agonist ivuxolimab. These receptors originate from an adult with an advanced solid tumor such as melanoma, head and neck, liver or kidney cancer.

Only one count was recorded for this clone. CDR3 coding DNA: TGTGCCAGCAGCCCAGGCGGCGATACGCAGTATTTT. Residues: CASSPGGDTQYF. The chain employs TRBV11-2 and TRBJ2-3; D uncertain. The germline V and J ends were trimmed by 5 bases and 6 bases, with 9 bases remaining between them. CDR3 length: 12 amino acids. Looked up from germline, CDR1 is SGHAT and CDR2 is FQNNGV.

The genes are TRBV5-6 and TRBJ1-6; 10 nucleotides line up with TRBD1. CDR3 size: 15 residues. The germline V gene has CDR1 SGHDT and CDR2 YYEEEE. The junction had 6 bases not matched to a gene; V was cut back by 4 bases and J by 8 bases. The CDR3 sequence: CASSTGQGVYSPLHF. Written as DNA, the CDR3 is TGTGCCAGCAGCACCGGACAGGGGGTTTATTCACCCCTCCACTTT.

A single count supports this clone. The chain has TRBV15 and TRBJ1-1, with a tentative D call TRBD1 (5 bases). Germline V gene data show CDR1 as LNHNV and CDR2 as YYDKDF (reference sequence). CDR3 size: 15 residues. V was clipped by 0 bases and J by 2 bases, with 10 bases between them. CDR3 nucleotides: TGTGCCACCAGCAGAGAAAAAGGGGCCAACACTGAAGCTTTCTTT. This translates into CATSREKGANTEAFF.

The rearrangement uses TRBV13 and TRBJ1-1; 7 bases line up with TRBD1. Germline V CDR1 and CDR2: PRHDT, FYEKMQ (reference sequence). The CDR3 contains 12 residues. With 5 bases clipped from V and 10 bases from J, the junction kept 7 bases outside the gene matches. The DNA for the CDR3 is TGTGCCAGCAGCAGCCAGGGGGTGAGAGCTTTCTTT. Translated, it gives CASSSQGVRAFF.

The chain is built from TRBV5-5 and TRBJ2-7; perhaps D is TRBD1 or TRBD2 (5 bases each). V lost 6 bases to trimming and J lost 0 bases, with 19 bases between them. Germline V gene sequence: CDR1 SGHKS, CDR2 YYEKEE (reference sequence). This CDR3 has 16 amino acids. The DNA for the CDR3 is TGTGCCAGCACCATAGCCGGGACCTCTAGCTCCTACGAGCAGTACTTC. This codes for CASTIAGTSSSYEQYF.

This chain connects TRBV5-4 to TRBJ1-6; the D gene is possibly TRBD1 (5 bases). CDR1 and CDR2 (germline): SGHNT, YYREEE (reference sequence). Trimming pared 0 bases from V and 6 bases from J, leaving 13 bases between. The length of the CDR3 is 16 residues. CDR3 loop: CASSLGGVLPNSPLHF. CDR3 DNA sequence: TGTGCCAGCAGCTTGGGAGGGGTCCTTCCTAATTCACCCCTCCACTTT.

The V gene is TRBV7-2, the J gene TRBJ2-5; D gene unclear. Germline CDR1 is SGHTA and CDR2 is FQGNSA. The CDR3 is 14 residues long. Trimming pared 0 bases from V and 6 bases from J, leaving 11 bases between. CDR3 region: CASSLALVGQTQYF. The DNA for the CDR3 is TGTGCCAGCAGCTTAGCGCTTGTGGGCCAGACCCAGTACTTC. Combining the CDR3 with reference TRBV7-2 and TRBJ2-5 gives the whole variable domain GAGVSQSPSNKVTEKGKDVELRCDPISGHTALYWYRQSLGQGLEFLIYFQGNSAPDKSGLPSDRFSAERTGGSVSTLTIQRTQQEDSAVYLCASSLALVGQTQYFGPGTRLLVL.

The gene calls are TRBV28 and TRBJ1-2; D is unclear. The CDR3 covers 13 residues. CDR1 MDHEN and CDR2 SYDVKM come from the germline V gene. The V end was cut by 4 bases, the J end by 3 bases, with 9 bases between. CDR3 loop: CASSSTAYYGYTF. The CDR3 DNA reads as TGTGCCAGCAGTTCAACAGCCTACTATGGCTACACCTTC.

The chain couples TRBV30 to TRBJ2-7, with 9 bases matching TRBD1. In germline, CDR1 is GTSNPN, CDR2 SVGIG (reference sequence). V trimming: 2 bases; J trimming: 2 bases; junction bases outside the gene matches: 4. The CDR3 length is 14 residues. The CDR3 reads CAWSSTGGPYEQYF. The DNA for the CDR3 is TGTGCCTGGAGTTCCACAGGGGGCCCCTACGAGCAGTACTTC.

This chain joins TRBV27 and TRBJ2-3; 12 nucleotides agree with TRBD2. Trimming took 5 bases from V and 2 from J; bases not matched to a gene: 14. This CDR3 is 19 amino acids long. CDR1 and CDR2 (germline): MNHEY, SMNVEV (reference sequence). This chain's CDR3 is CASSQGLAGQPWFTDTQYF. The CDR3 DNA sequence: TGTGCCAGCAGTCAAGGACTAGCGGGACAACCCTGGTTCACAGATACGCAGTATTTT.

CDR3 sequence (DNA): TGCGCCAGCAGCTTGGTTCTAGCGGGCAATGAGCAGTTCTTC. It yields the protein CASSLVLAGNEQFF. This chain connects TRBV5-1 to TRBJ2-1; 8 positions agree with TRBD2. Trimming cost V 0 bases and J 6 bases; bases outside gene matches: 2. Looked up from germline, CDR1 is SGHRS and CDR2 is YFSETQ. The CDR3 is made up of 14 amino acids.

The chain couples TRBV6-4 to TRBJ1-1; 7 nucleotides agree with TRBD1. Germline loops: CDR1 MRHNA, CDR2 SNTAGT. The CDR3 spans 14 residues. After removal of 8 bases from V and 0 bases from J, the junction contained 6 bases not matched to a gene. The CDR3 spells CASRDSDMNTEAFF. The CDR3 nucleotides are TGTGCCAGCCGGGACAGCGACATGAACACTGAAGCTTTCTTT.

CDR3: CASSASGTYSEQYF. CDR3 sequence (DNA): TGTGCCAGTAGTGCGTCAGGGACTTACAGCGAGCAGTACTTC. The chain is built from TRBV19 and TRBJ2-7; TRBD2 might be the D (6 bases). V dropped 5 bases and J dropped 6 bases, with 17 bases sitting between them. The CDR3 length is 14 residues. Per germline, CDR1 LNHDA and CDR2 SQIVND (reference sequence).

This clone was recorded a few times. This chain connects TRBV5-1 to TRBJ1-3, with 10 bases lining up with TRBD1. The V gene's germline CDR1 is SGHRS and CDR2 YFSETQ. CDR3 length equals 18 residues. J gave up 2 bases and V 4 bases, and 12 bases lay outside the gene matches. CDR3 DNA: TGCGCCAGCAGCCTTGGGTCGGGACAGGGGCTAGCTGGAAACACCATATATTTT. Translating gives CASSLGSGQGLAGNTIYF.

This clone was recorded once. CDR3 coding DNA: TGTGCCGGCCGGACAGGGGGGACGGGTGAGCAGTTCTTC. Its protein product is CAGRTGGTGEQFF. The chain links TRBV7-9 to TRBJ2-1, with 10 bases that match TRBD1. The CDR3 runs to 13 residues. CDR1 and CDR2 (germline): SEHNR, FQNEAQ (reference sequence). V trimming: 11 bases; J trimming: 9 bases; junction bases outside the gene matches: 10.

V gene TRBV6-5 combines with J gene TRBJ2-2; the D is unclear. V gave up 8 bases and J gave up 0 bases, with 10 bases separating them. Germline V gives CDR1 MNHEY, CDR2 SVGAGI. The CDR3 runs 14 residues. In nucleotides, the CDR3 is TGTGCCAGCCGGAGCCAACCGAACACCGGGGAGCTGTTTTTT. Translation: CASRSQPNTGELFF.

The rearrangement links TRBV5-1 to TRBJ2-5; D might be TRBD2 (6 bases). CDR1 and CDR2 (germline): SGHRS, YFSETQ. V lost 4 bases, J lost 3 bases, and 13 bases lay in between. The CDR3 spans 14 residues. The CDR3 DNA follows: TGCGCCAGCAGCCTCGGGAGCAAGAAAGAGACCCAGTACTTC. Its translation is CASSLGSKKETQYF.

V usage is TRBV6-4 and J usage is TRBJ2-1; D might be TRBD2 (5 bases). Trimming removed 4 bases at V and 0 bases at J, with 13 bases between. The CDR3 is 16 residues long. CDR1 and CDR2 (germline): MRHNA, SNTAGT. The CDR3 here is CASSVRAESSYNEQFF. The CDR3 DNA reads as TGTGCCAGCAGTGTCCGAGCGGAGAGCTCCTACAATGAGCAGTTCTTC.

The rearrangement links TRBV11-2 to TRBJ2-6; 10 bases map to TRBD1. Trimming at V came to 4 bases and at J to 1 base, leaving 7 bases not matched to a gene. CDR1 is SGHAT, CDR2 FQNNGV, per germline. The CDR3 length is 18 residues. The CDR3 region is CASSYGQGGPSGANVLTF. The DNA of the CDR3 is TGTGCCAGCAGCTACGGACAGGGGGGACCTTCTGGGGCCAACGTCCTGACTTTC.

The V gene is TRBV7-2, the J gene TRBJ2-7; weak D call: TRBD2 (5 bases). V was cut by 5 bases and J by 3 bases, with 17 bases left in between. This CDR3 is built from 15 residues. CDR1 and CDR2 from the germline V gene are SGHTA and FQGNSA. In nucleotides, the CDR3 is TGTGCCAGCAGCGCCCGATGGGCCGCGGGCTACGAGCAGTACTTC. Residues: CASSARWAAGYEQYF.

This chain uses TRBV4-2 with TRBJ1-3; 7 bases fit TRBD1. Germline V CDR1 and CDR2: LGHNA, YNFKEQ. The CDR3 extends over 18 amino acids. V was pared by 2 bases and J by 0 bases, with 10 bases of the junction left unmatched. The CDR3 DNA reads TGTGCCAGCAGCCAAACTGACAGGGTCGGCTACTCTGGAAACACCATATATTTT. It specifies CASSQTDRVGYSGNTIYF.

V and J are TRBV19 and TRBJ2-2; D assignment may be TRBD1 or TRBD2 (5 bases each). Germline assignment: CDR1 LNHDA and CDR2 SQIVND (reference sequence). This CDR3 has 15 amino acids. Trimming cost V 6 bases and J 1 base, with 12 bases left between them. The CDR3 loop is CASRRRGENTGELFF. CDR3 nucleotide sequence: TGTGCCAGTAGGCGGCGAGGGGAGAACACCGGGGAGCTGTTTTTT.

The rearrangement uses TRBV28 and TRBJ2-7, with D perhaps matching TRBD2 (5 bases). CDR1 MDHEN and CDR2 SYDVKM come from the germline V gene. The CDR3 covers 13 residues. V shed 6 bases and J shed 6 bases, with 15 bases lying between them. The CDR3 here is CASSPPSRVEQYF. In DNA form, the CDR3 reads TGTGCCAGCAGCCCCCCGTCGCGGGTCGAGCAGTACTTC.

This chain joins TRBV6-5 and TRBJ2-7; a weak D match, TRBD1 (6 bases). CDR3 length: 13 amino acids. The germline V gene has CDR1 MNHEY and CDR2 SVGAGI. Trimming shortened V by 6 bases and J by 7 bases, and 16 bases separated the two germline ends. The CDR3 sequence is CASRGAGSEEQYF. The CDR3 region has the DNA TGTGCCAGCAGGGGGGCAGGTTCGGAGGAGCAGTACTTC.

The chain is built from TRBV7-3 and TRBJ2-2; weak D call: TRBD2 (6 bases). V shed 4 bases and J shed 6 bases, with 12 bases lying between them. The CDR3 length is 14 residues. Germline V lookup: CDR1 SGHTA, CDR2 FQGTGA. This CDR3 reads CASSSMRGPGELFF. CDR3 DNA sequence: TGTGCCAGCAGCTCCATGCGGGGCCCCGGGGAGCTGTTTTTT.

V and J are TRBV27 and TRBJ1-1, with 8 nucleotides matching TRBD1. This CDR3 has 14 residues. The germline gives CDR1 MNHEY, CDR2 SMNVEV (reference sequence). The junction had 4 bases not matched to a gene; V was cut back by 3 bases and J by 4 bases. The CDR3 protein is CASSFLDRVTEAFF. CDR3 nucleotide sequence: TGTGCCAGCAGTTTCCTGGACAGGGTCACTGAAGCTTTCTTT.

DNA of the CDR3: TGTGCCAGCAGTGAAATGCAGACCTACGAGCAGTACTTC. It specifies CASSEMQTYEQYF. The V gene is TRBV6-1, the J gene TRBJ2-7; D ambiguous. CDR3 length: 13 amino acids. The germline gives CDR1 MNHNS, CDR2 SASEGT. Trimming pared 2 bases from V and 2 bases from J, leaving 7 bases between.

The V gene is TRBV7-8, the J gene TRBJ2-3; D possibly corresponds to TRBD2 (6 bases). Germline V CDR1 and CDR2: SGHVS, FQNEAQ. There are 13 residues in the CDR3. Deletions cut 3 bases from V and 5 bases from J, with 9 bases between. As DNA, the CDR3 is TGTGCCAGCAGCTTTGCGGGGCGAGATACGCAGTATTTT. Translated: CASSFAGRDTQYF.

The genes are TRBV5-1 and TRBJ2-5; 8 bases fit TRBD2. This CDR3 has 14 amino acids. V gave up 4 bases and J gave up 5 bases; unmatched junction bases: 7. Germline V gene sequence: CDR1 SGHRS, CDR2 YFSETQ. DNA of the CDR3: TGCGCCAGCAGCGTTAGCGGGACGGGGGAGACCCAGTACTTC. Residues: CASSVSGTGETQYF.